This T cell receptor beta chain stems from a study of T cell responses to AZD1222 COVID-19 vaccine. Background on the study: Second-dose schedules of about 4 or about 12 weeks were combined.

The protocol was immunoSEQ multiplex PCR, while the TCRdb copy is restricted to in-frame clones and leaves out a portion. The sample consists of roughly 180,000 clones, 80% to 90% of them appearing once. V lost 2 bases to trimming and J lost 5 bases, with 17 bases between them. Germline V gene sequence: CDR1 SGHNT, CDR2 YYREEE (reference sequence). The CDR3 covers 15 residues. The source was peripheral blood, collected on day 0 of AZD1222 vaccination. The receptor was derived from an adult in good health. The chain recombines TRBV5-4 with TRBJ2-7, with D unclear. DNA of the CDR3: TGTGCCAGCAGCTTCGGTCCGCCGGGCTACAACGAGCAGTACGTC. Translated, it gives CASSFGPPGYNEQYV.